Below are 14 T cell receptor beta chains sequenced from a single sample in a study of blood T cell repertoires in COVID-19. TCRdb's copy holds only in-frame clones and misses some; the assay was immunoSEQ multiplex PCR. The repertoire holds 50,000 to 60,000 clones, with around 81% as singletons. What was sequenced was peripheral blood. Every receptor here comes from a man between 65 and 79 years old with active COVID-19.

The V and J genes are TRBV7-2 and TRBJ2-4; D remains ambiguous. CDR3 length: 13 amino acids. Trimming took 5 bases from V and 8 from J, leaving 13 bases between them. CDR1 is SGHTA, CDR2 FQGNSA, per germline. The CDR3 nucleotides are TGTGCCAGCAGCCTATTTCGCTTGGACATTCAGTACTTC. Protein product: CASSLFRLDIQYF.

The chain combines TRBV2 with TRBJ1-2, with D possibly matching TRBD1 (6 bases). Germline lookup yields CDR1 SNHLY and CDR2 FYNNEI. The V end was cut by 9 bases, the J end by 5 bases, with 16 bases between. This CDR3 is built from 13 residues. The CDR3, as DNA: TGTGCCAGAACCACGGGGGGCGGGTATGGCTACACCTTC. Translation: CARTTGGGYGYTF.

The V and J genes are TRBV21-1 and TRBJ2-3; the listed D gene, TRBD2, was not tested against the DNA. TRBV21-1 is marked as a pseudogene. CDR3 length: 16 amino acids. CDR3 protein: CASSASGSHEPDTQYF. CDR3 coding DNA: TGTGCCAGCAGCGCGAGCGGCAGCCACGAACCAGATACGCAGTATTTT.

The CDR3 sequence is CASSLSEGNTEAFF. DNA of the CDR3: TGTGCCAGCAGCTTATCAGAGGGGAACACTGAAGCTTTCTTT. This chain joins TRBV7-2 and TRBJ1-1; D unresolved. Germline V gene sequence: CDR1 SGHTA, CDR2 FQGNSA. The CDR3 has 14 amino acids. The V and J ends lost 2 bases and 1 base respectively, with 8 bases between them.

This clone was seen only once. The J gene is TRBJ1-2, the V gene TRBV30; D perhaps matches TRBD1 (5 bases). This CDR3 contains 11 residues. The germline gives CDR1 GTSNPN, CDR2 SVGIG (reference sequence). The V end lost 5 bases, the J end lost 6 bases, and 10 bases lay between the germline ends. The CDR3: CAWGRGNGYTF. CDR3 sequence (DNA): TGTGCCTGGGGACGGGGGAATGGCTACACCTTC.

The gene calls are TRBV10-3 and TRBJ2-7; 10 bases align to TRBD2. Trimming took 0 bases from V and 6 from J; bases not matched to a gene: 2. The CDR3 sequence is 14 residues long. Germline assignment: CDR1 ENHRY and CDR2 SYGVKD. The CDR3 DNA reads TGTGCCATCAGTGAGTCTAGCGGGGGGTTCGAGCAGTACTTC. Its translation: CAISESSGGFEQYF.

The rearrangement joins TRBV23-1 to TRBJ2-5, with 7 bases identical to TRBD1. TRBV23-1 carries the ORF label, with uncertain function. The CDR3 loop spans 15 amino acids. Germline trimming cut 2 bases from V and 3 bases from J; bases unmatched to any gene: 6. CDR3 in amino acids: CASSQAMTGKETQYF. DNA for the CDR3: TGCGCCAGCAGTCAAGCCATGACAGGGAAAGAGACCCAGTACTTC.

The chain is built from TRBV18 and TRBJ1-4; TRBD1 might be the D (5 bases). The germline gives CDR1 KGHSH, CDR2 LQKENI. CDR3 size: 15 residues. Deletions cut 3 bases from V and 5 bases from J, with 13 bases between. The CDR3 region is CASSPPGGKNEKLFF. CDR3 coding DNA: TGTGCCAGCTCACCCCCGGGGGGTAAGAATGAAAAACTGTTTTTT.

This clone was seen a single time. The rearrangement uses TRBV10-3 and TRBJ1-1, with D unresolved. CDR3 length: 16 amino acids. In germline, CDR1 is ENHRY, CDR2 SYGVKD. The V and J ends lost 0 bases and 3 bases respectively, with 14 bases between them. CDR3 bases: TGTGCCATCAGTGAGTCGGCGGGGATGTCGGACACTGAAGCTTTCTTT. Amino acid sequence: CAISESAGMSDTEAFF.

The rearrangement uses TRBV2 and TRBJ1-3, with TRBD1 matching 8 bases. Germline V gene sequence: CDR1 SNHLY, CDR2 FYNNEI. The J segment lost 3 bases and the V segment lost 9 bases, leaving 10 bases of the junction unmatched. There are 15 residues in the CDR3. CDR3 sequence reads: CASSGTGVFGNTIYF. In nucleotides, the CDR3 is TGTGCCAGTTCCGGGACAGGTGTTTTTGGAAACACCATATATTTT.

This rearrangement joins TRBV9 to TRBJ1-5; D unresolved. The CDR3 is 14 amino acids. Germline lookup yields CDR1 SGDLS and CDR2 YYNGEE. V was pared by 4 bases and J by 6 bases, with 14 bases between. In DNA form, the CDR3 reads TGTGCCAGCAGCCCAGGAGGGTTGGGTCAGCCCCAGCATTTT. This translates into CASSPGGLGQPQHF. The whole variable domain, filled in from reference TRBV9 and TRBJ1-5, reads DSGVTQTPKHLITATGQRVTLRCSPRSGDLSVYWYQQSLDQGLQFLIQYYNGEERAKGNILERFSAQQFPDLHSELNLSSLELGDSALYFCASSPGGLGQPQHFGDGTRLSIL.

The gene calls are TRBV9 and TRBJ1-3, with 7 bases fitting TRBD1. The V segment lost 5 bases and the J segment 1 base; nucleotides outside the gene matches: 6. In germline, CDR1 is SGDLS, CDR2 YYNGEE. CDR3 length: 15 residues. CDR3 sequence (DNA): TGTGCCAGCAGTAGAACAGGGGTTTCTGGAAACACCATATATTTT. This codes for CASSRTGVSGNTIYF.

The chain links TRBV30 to TRBJ1-5; a possible D gene is TRBD1 (6 bases). V shed 0 bases and J shed 6 bases, with 12 bases lying between them. The CDR3 extends over 14 amino acids. Germline CDR1 reads GTSNPN; CDR2 reads SVGIG (reference sequence). DNA for the CDR3: TGTGCCTGGAGTGTACCAGGGGTGGCTCAGCCCCAGCATTTT. This translates into CAWSVPGVAQPQHF.

The V call is TRBV6-2 or TRBV6-3, the J call TRBJ1-2; 7 bases are shared with TRBD1. Germline lookup yields CDR1 MNHEY and CDR2 SVGEGT. CDR3 length equals 15 residues. V was clipped by 5 bases and J by 7 bases; unmatched bases: 13. The CDR3 is CASSPRRQGIGGYTF. The CDR3 bases are TGTGCCAGCAGTCCAAGACGACAGGGAATAGGTGGCTACACCTTC.